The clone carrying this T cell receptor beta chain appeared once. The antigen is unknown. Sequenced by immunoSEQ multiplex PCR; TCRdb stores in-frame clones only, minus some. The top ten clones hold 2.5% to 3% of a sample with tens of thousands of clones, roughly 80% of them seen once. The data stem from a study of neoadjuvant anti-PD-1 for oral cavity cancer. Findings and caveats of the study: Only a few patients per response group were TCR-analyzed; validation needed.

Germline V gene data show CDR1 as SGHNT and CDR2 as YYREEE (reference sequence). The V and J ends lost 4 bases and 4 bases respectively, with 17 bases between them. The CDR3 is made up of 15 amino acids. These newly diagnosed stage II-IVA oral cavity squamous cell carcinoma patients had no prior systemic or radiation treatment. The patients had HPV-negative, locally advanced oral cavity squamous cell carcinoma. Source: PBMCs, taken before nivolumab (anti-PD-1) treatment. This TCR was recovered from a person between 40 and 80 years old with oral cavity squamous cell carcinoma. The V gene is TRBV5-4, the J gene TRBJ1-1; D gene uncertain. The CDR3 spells CASSPLQVLTTEAFF. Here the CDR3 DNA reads TGTGCCAGCAGCCCGCTTCAAGTTTTAACCACTGAAGCTTTCTTT.